This T cell receptor beta chain was sequenced for a study of blood T cell repertoires in COVID-19. Sequenced by immunoSEQ multiplex PCR; TCRdb stores in-frame clones only, minus some. The repertoire holds approximately 100,000 clones, around 83% seen once, with 2.1% in the top ten. Germline V lookup: CDR1 SNHLY, CDR2 FYNNEI. This CDR3 contains 14 residues. V was trimmed by 8 bases and J by 5 bases, leaving 15 bases between them. The receptor was isolated from a human donor in a cohort sampled during active COVID-19. Sequencing used peripheral blood. This rearrangement joins TRBV2 to TRBJ1-4; a possible D gene is TRBD1 (6 bases). In DNA, the CDR3 is TGTGCCAGCCACCCACAGGGCGTAAATGAAAAACTGTTTTTT. Its translation is CASHPQGVNEKLFF. The variable domain in full, with the rest retrieved from reference TRBV2 and TRBJ1-4, is EPEVTQTPSHQVTQMGQEVILRCVPISNHLYFYWYRQILGQKVEFLVSFYNNEISEKSEIFDDQFSVERPDGSNFTLKIRSTKLEDSAMYFCASHPQGVNEKLFFGSGTQLSVL.